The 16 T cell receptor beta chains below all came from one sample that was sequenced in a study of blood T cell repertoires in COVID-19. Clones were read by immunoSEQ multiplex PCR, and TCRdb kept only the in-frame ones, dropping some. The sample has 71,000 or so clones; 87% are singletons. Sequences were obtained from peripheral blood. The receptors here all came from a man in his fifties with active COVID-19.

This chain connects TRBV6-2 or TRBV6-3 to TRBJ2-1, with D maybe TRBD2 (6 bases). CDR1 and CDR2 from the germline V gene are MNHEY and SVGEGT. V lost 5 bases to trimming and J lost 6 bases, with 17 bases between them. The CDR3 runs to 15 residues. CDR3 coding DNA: TGTGCCAGCAGTCAATATGACGGGACTTTCAATGAGCAGTTCTTC. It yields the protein CASSQYDGTFNEQFF.

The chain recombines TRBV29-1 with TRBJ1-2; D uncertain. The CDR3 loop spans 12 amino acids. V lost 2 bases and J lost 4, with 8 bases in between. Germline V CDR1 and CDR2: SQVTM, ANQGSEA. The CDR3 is CSVEQEVYGYTF. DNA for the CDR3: TGCAGCGTTGAACAGGAAGTCTATGGCTACACCTTC.

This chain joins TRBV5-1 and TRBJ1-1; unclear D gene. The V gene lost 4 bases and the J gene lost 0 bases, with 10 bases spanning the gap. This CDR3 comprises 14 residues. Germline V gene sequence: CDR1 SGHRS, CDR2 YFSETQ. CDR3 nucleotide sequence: TGCGCCAGCAGCCCCCGGGGAATGAACACTGAAGCTTTCTTT. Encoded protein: CASSPRGMNTEAFF.

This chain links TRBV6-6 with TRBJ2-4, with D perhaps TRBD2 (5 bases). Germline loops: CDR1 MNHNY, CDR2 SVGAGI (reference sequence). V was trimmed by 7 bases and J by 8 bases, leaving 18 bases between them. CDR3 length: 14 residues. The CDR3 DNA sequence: TGTGCCAGCACCCCACGAACCGGGGTGGACATTCAGTACTTC. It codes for CASTPRTGVDIQYF.

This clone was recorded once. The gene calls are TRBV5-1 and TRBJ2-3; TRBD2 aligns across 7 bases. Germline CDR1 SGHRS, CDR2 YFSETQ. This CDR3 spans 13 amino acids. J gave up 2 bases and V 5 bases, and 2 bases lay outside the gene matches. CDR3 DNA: TGCGCCAGCAGGGGACTACACACAGATACGCAGTATTTT. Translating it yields CASRGLHTDTQYF.

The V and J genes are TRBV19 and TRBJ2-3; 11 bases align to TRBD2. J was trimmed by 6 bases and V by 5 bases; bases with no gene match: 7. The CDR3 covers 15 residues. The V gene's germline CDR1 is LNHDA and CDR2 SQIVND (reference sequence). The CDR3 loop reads CASSFQTSGMDTQYF. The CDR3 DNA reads TGTGCCAGTAGTTTCCAGACTAGCGGGATGGATACGCAGTATTTT.

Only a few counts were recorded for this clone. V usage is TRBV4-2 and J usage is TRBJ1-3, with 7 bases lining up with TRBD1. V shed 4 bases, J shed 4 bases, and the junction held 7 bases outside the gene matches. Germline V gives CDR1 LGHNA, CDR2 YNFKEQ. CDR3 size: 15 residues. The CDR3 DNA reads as TGTGCCAGCAGCCGAAGACAGGGTGCCGGAAACACCATATATTTT. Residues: CASSRRQGAGNTIYF.

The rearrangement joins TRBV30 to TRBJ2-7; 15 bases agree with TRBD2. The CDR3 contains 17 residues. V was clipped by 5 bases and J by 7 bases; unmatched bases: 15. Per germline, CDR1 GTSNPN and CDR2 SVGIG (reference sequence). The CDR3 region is CAWEKLRTSGGVGEQYF. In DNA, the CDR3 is TGTGCCTGGGAGAAACTTCGGACTAGCGGGGGGGTCGGGGAGCAGTACTTC.

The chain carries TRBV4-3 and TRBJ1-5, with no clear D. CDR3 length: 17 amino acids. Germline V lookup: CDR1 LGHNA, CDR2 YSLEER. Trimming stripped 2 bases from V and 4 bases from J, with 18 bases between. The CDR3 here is CASSQRPRGSGNQPQHF. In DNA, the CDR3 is TGCGCCAGCAGCCAAAGGCCCAGAGGGTCGGGGAATCAGCCCCAGCATTTT.

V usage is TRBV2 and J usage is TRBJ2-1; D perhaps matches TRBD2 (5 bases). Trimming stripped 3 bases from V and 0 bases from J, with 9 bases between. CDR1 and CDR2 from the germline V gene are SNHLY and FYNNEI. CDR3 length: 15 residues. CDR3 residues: CASSDHGDSYNEQFF. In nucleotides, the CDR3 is TGTGCCAGCAGTGACCACGGGGACTCCTACAATGAGCAGTTCTTC. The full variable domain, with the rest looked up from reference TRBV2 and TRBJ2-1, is EPEVTQTPSHQVTQMGQEVILRCVPISNHLYFYWYRQILGQKVEFLVSFYNNEISEKSEIFDDQFSVERPDGSNFTLKIRSTKLEDSAMYFCASSDHGDSYNEQFFGPGTRLTVL.

This CDR3 reads CASRNPHLRDEQFF. CDR3 sequence (DNA): TGTGCCAGCAGGAACCCTCACCTGCGGGATGAGCAGTTCTTC. The chain uses TRBV2 and TRBJ2-1, with TRBD2 as a possible D gene (5 bases). This CDR3 has 14 residues. Germline V gives CDR1 SNHLY, CDR2 FYNNEI. Trimming took 6 bases from V and 8 from J, leaving 17 bases between them.

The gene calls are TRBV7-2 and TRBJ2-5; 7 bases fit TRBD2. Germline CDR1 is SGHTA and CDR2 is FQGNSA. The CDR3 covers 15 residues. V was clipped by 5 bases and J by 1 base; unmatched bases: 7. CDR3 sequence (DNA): TGTGCCAGCAGCGTCTCAACTAGCGCCCAAGAGACCCAGTACTTC. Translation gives CASSVSTSAQETQYF.

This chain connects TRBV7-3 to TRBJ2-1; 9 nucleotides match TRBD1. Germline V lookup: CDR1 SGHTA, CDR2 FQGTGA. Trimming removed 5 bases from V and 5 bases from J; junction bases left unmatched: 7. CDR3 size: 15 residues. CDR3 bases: TGTGCCAGCAGCCCGAGACAGGGGGTTAACAATGAGCAGTTCTTC. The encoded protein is CASSPRQGVNNEQFF.

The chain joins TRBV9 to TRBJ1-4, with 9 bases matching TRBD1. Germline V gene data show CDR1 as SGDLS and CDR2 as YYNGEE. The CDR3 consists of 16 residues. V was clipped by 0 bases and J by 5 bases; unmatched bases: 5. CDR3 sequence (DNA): TGTGCCAGCAGCGTAGAAGGGGACAGGGCGAATGAAAAACTGTTTTTT. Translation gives CASSVEGDRANEKLFF.

The CDR3 DNA follows: TGTGCCAGCAGCTGGACAGGGAACTACGAGCAGTACTTC. Amino acids: CASSWTGNYEQYF. The chain recombines TRBV5-4 with TRBJ2-7; TRBD1 matches at 8 bases. From germline, CDR1 is SGHNT and CDR2 YYREEE (reference sequence). J gave up 3 bases and V 3 bases, and 2 bases lay outside the gene matches. This CDR3 region has 13 residues.

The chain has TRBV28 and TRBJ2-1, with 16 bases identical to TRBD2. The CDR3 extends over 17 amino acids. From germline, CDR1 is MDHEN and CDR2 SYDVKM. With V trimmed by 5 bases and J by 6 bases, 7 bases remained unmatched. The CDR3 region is CASSTGTSGRAGNEQFF. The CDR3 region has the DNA TGTGCCAGCAGTACCGGGACTAGCGGGAGGGCCGGCAATGAGCAGTTCTTC.